The T cell receptor beta chain under discussion was sequenced for a study of cytomegalovirus exposure and HLA in healthy donors (dated by TCRdb to the late 2010s). Regarding the complete study: According to a later analysis, the 120 or so validation repertoires were produced on the same platform as the 600 to 850 repertoires of the first cohort. The study aimed to test whether signatures of past pathogen exposure could be identified by cataloging public T cell receptors. In addition to the first cohort of hundreds of subjects, a separate validation cohort of under 150 different subjects was used. To predict cytomegalovirus infection status, the study combined high-throughput TCR immunosequencing, statistical association of individual TCRs with disease status, and machine learning. The full study reports these points: In both the original and validation cohorts, the classifier was reported to diagnose cytomegalovirus status with high specificity and sensitivity. The study listed 150 to 200 TCR beta chains as associated with cytomegalovirus. All 130 or so repertoires were used to score co-occurrence in the validation cohort in a later analysis, because that analysis had no HLA typing for the cohort. According to the authors, the approach could potentially be generalized to other disease states and immunological phenotypes. A few of the identified cytomegalovirus-associated TCR beta chains were confirmed in vitro to be specific for cytomegalovirus antigens. Across donors, most TCR sequences were observed very rarely, whereas some public TCRs were present in many individuals. Of the cluster scores, about 94% were above 0 in a later analysis, which found that TCRs clustered in the first cohort also tended to co-occur in the roughly 130 validation repertoires.

Comments on this clone: Its binding antigen is unknown. Base quality data are lacking; no much larger clone is found one base away.

CDR1 and CDR2 are drawn from the germline V gene (reference sequence): SEHNR, FQNEAQ. A distance of 12 bases separates the germline ends of V and J, which lose 5 bases and 4 bases respectively. Inclusive of the bounding cysteine and phenylalanine, the CDR3 is 14 residues long. The CDR3 DNA has 42 bases and is translated from base 1. The donors belonged to the validation cohort of about 120 subjects, which was separate from the roughly 670-subject first cohort. Library prep was done by the immunoSEQ multiplex PCR assay. The study's own analysis went as follows. A statistical classification framework was built to diagnose cytomegalovirus status from the catalog of TCR beta chain sequences. In TCRdb, the immuneACCESS table is reduced to in-frame sequences with V and J assigned. These tables do not hold every clone; where another copy was compared, an unresolved V gene accounts for under half, and the others remain unexplained. The V and J calls and clone size come from that table; D and trimming were worked out from the DNA. Within this sample are about 130,000 clones, with about 96% of them counted one time only. The ten biggest clones cover less than 2% of the sample.

The receptor was isolated from a man aged 18 to 29 in good health and CMV-seronegative. Source material: PBMCs. The rearrangement combines TRBV7-9 with TRBJ2-1; TRBD1 is a weak D gene call, 6 bases matching. The CDR3 loop reads CASSHPGEYNEQFF. The nucleotide sequence reads TGTGCCAGCAGCCACCCAGGGGAGTACAATGAGCAGTTCTTC.